Shown below are 4 T cell receptor beta chains from a single sample sequenced in a study of regulatory T cells in long-lasting Graves disease (dated by TCRdb to about 2021). Libraries came from multiplex PCR. The instrument was an Illumina HiSeq 4000. CDR3 regions were amplified by Arm-PCR with iRepertoire HTBI primers to construct TCR beta libraries. TCRdb ran its own pipeline on the public reads, namely fastp trimming at Q25 and MiXCR clone calling, and kept in-frame beta chains. Under each unique CDR3 protein, matching rows form one entry showing the most common genes and DNA. This sample lists 500,000 to 700,000 distinct CDR3 sequences; 16% were detected once. The ten largest clones represent under 20% of the sample. The intended sense of this specimen's time point label: newly diagnosed GD, antithyroid drugs for less than 3 months. For both TCR sequencing and RNA sequencing, RNA was extracted from PBMCs using TRIzol.

This sample was shared with a second study, whose subject was T cells in Graves' hyperthyroidism and ophthalmopathy.

Source: peripheral blood mononuclear cells (PBMCs), taken at new diagnosis, from a patient treated with antithyroid drugs. The receptors derive from a woman in her thirties with Graves disease. Donor details come from another sample of the same person, matched by shared clones.

This clonotype appeared many times. V usage is TRBV20-1 and J usage is TRBJ2-1; 10 nucleotides line up with TRBD2. CDR1 DFQATT and CDR2 SNEGSKA come from the germline V gene (reference sequence). The CDR3 is made up of 14 amino acids. The trim removed 3 bases at V and 4 bases at J, leaving 3 bases unmatched. Here the CDR3 DNA reads TGCAGTGCTAGTGGACTAGCGGATTACAATGAGCAGTTCTTC. Translation gives CSASGLADYNEQFF.

Concerning this clonotype itself: This probably arose from a read error, given a far larger clone one base away. The chain combines TRBV7-3 with TRBJ2-1; the D is unclear. CDR1 and CDR2 (germline): SGHTA, FQGTGA. This CDR3 is 15 amino acids long. Trimming took off 5 bases at V and 7 bases at J, with 18 bases between the two ends. Here the CDR3 reads CASSPPISLTNEQFF. As DNA, the CDR3 is TGTGCCAGCAGCCCTCCCATATCCTTAACAAATGAGCAGTTCTTC.

In this sample, this clonotype turned up many times. The chain combines TRBV20-1 with TRBJ2-1; 12 nucleotides match TRBD2. Looked up from germline, CDR1 is DFQATT and CDR2 is SNEGSKA (reference sequence). This CDR3 comprises 15 residues. V dropped 3 bases and J dropped 9; count of bases not matched to a gene: 9. The CDR3 loop is CSASNGASGRAEQFF. In DNA, the CDR3 is TGCAGTGCTAGTAACGGAGCTAGCGGGAGGGCTGAGCAGTTCTTC.

This clonotype was counted many times. V usage is TRBV7-2 and J usage is TRBJ2-3; no firm D call. The germline CDR1 and CDR2 sequences are SGHTA and FQGNSA. V was pared by 0 bases and J by 6 bases, with 10 bases between. This CDR3 has 14 amino acids. CDR3 sequence (DNA): TGTGCCAGCAGCTTAGCGGTGGCGACGGATACGCAGTATTTT. It codes for CASSLAVATDTQYF.